The 13 T cell receptor beta chains in this list originate from one sample, sequenced in a study of technical replicates of blood from a few donors. Libraries were prepared by immunoSEQ multiplex PCR; TCRdb keeps only in-frame clonotypes and omits some of them. Seen here are 55,000 to 75,000 clones, roughly 86% observed once, and the top ten hold roughly 5.6%. The specimen sequenced was PBMCs. These receptor sequences come from a human donor in good health. Some clones in this sample may be carry-over from other donors' samples.

This clone has only a few counts. This chain uses TRBV27 with TRBJ1-6, with 8 positions matching TRBD1. The CDR3 contains 16 residues. Trimming at V came to 7 bases and at J to 6 bases, leaving 11 bases not matched to a gene. CDR1 is MNHEY, CDR2 SMNVEV, per germline (reference sequence). In nucleotides, the CDR3 is TGTGCCAGCACCGGAAGGACAGGGAATTTTAATTCACCCCTCCACTTT. The encoded protein is CASTGRTGNFNSPLHF.

The chain is built from TRBV6-5 and TRBJ2-7; 10 bases align to TRBD2. Germline CDR1 and CDR2: MNHEY and SVGAGI. Germline trimming cut 5 bases from V and 3 bases from J; bases unmatched to any gene: 4. CDR3 length equals 14 residues. CDR3 coding DNA: TGTGCCAGCAGTGCTAGCGGGAGAAACTACGAGCAGTACTTC. As protein: CASSASGRNYEQYF.

The chain recombines TRBV4-1 with TRBJ2-7; 7 bases align to TRBD1. CDR1 is MGHRA and CDR2 is YSYEKL in the germline V gene. The CDR3 contains 16 residues. J gave up 3 bases and V 3 bases, and 11 bases lay outside the gene matches. CDR3 coding DNA: TGCGCCAGCAGCCATCCCGGGACAGAAGGGGTCTACGAGCAGTACTTC. Protein product: CASSHPGTEGVYEQYF.

Only one count was recorded for this clone. Distinct nucleotide sequences in the sample also encode this CDR3. This chain joins TRBV7-9 and TRBJ2-3; no definite D call. The CDR3 consists of 12 residues. Trimming left V 1 base short and J 6 bases short, with 5 bases between. Per germline, CDR1 SEHNR and CDR2 FQNEAQ (reference sequence). As DNA, the CDR3 is TGTGCCAGCAGCTTAGAAGCCGATACGCAGTATTTT. It codes for CASSLEADTQYF.

V and J are TRBV4-3 and TRBJ1-1, with TRBD1 identical over 9 bases. Germline CDR1 is LGHNA and CDR2 is YSLEER. The CDR3 sequence is 15 residues long. The junction had 6 bases not matched to a gene; V was cut back by 2 bases and J by 5 bases. DNA for the CDR3: TGCGCCAGCAGCCAATCCCGGACAGGGGATACTGAAGCTTTCTTT. This translates into CASSQSRTGDTEAFF.

V is TRBV7-9 and J is TRBJ1-1; D might be TRBD1 (5 bases). The germline V gene encodes CDR1 SEHNR and CDR2 FQNEAQ (reference sequence). The CDR3 is made up of 14 amino acids. Trimming pared 9 bases from V and 1 base from J, leaving 15 bases between. CDR3 sequence reads: CASRTTVENTEAFF. The CDR3 nucleotides are TGTGCCAGTAGGACGACAGTCGAGAACACTGAAGCTTTCTTT. Together with reference TRBV7-9 and TRBJ1-1, the CDR3 gives the full variable domain: DTGVSQNPRHKITKRGQNVTFRCDPISEHNRLYWYRQTLGQGPEFLTYFQNEAQLEKSRLLSDRFSAERPKGSFSTLEIQRTEQGDSAMYLCASRTTVENTEAFFGQGTRLTVV.

This chain joins TRBV5-1 and TRBJ1-5; D may be TRBD1 (5 bases). The CDR3 covers 15 residues. CDR1 and CDR2 (germline): SGHRS, YFSETQ. Trimming removed 4 bases from V and 4 bases from J, with 15 bases in between. The CDR3: CASSRLGGGNQPQHF. Here the CDR3 DNA reads TGCGCCAGCAGCCGATTGGGGGGGGGAAATCAGCCCCAGCATTTT.

The chain employs TRBV13 and TRBJ2-1, with 9 bases fitting TRBD2. This CDR3 has 17 amino acids. Per germline, CDR1 PRHDT and CDR2 FYEKMQ (reference sequence). V lost 7 bases to trimming and J lost 8 bases; unmatched junction nucleotides: 18. CDR3 amino acids: CASTLVVRGGLGDEQFF. CDR3 DNA sequence: TGTGCCAGCACCCTGGTGGTGCGGGGGGGCCTTGGGGATGAGCAGTTCTTC. The entire variable domain, with the rest obtained from reference TRBV13 and TRBJ2-1, is as follows: AAGVIQSPRHLIKEKRETATLKCYPIPRHDTVYWYQQGPGQDPQFLISFYEKMQSDKGSIPDRFSAQQFSDYHSELNMSSLELGDSALYFCASTLVVRGGLGDEQFFGPGTRLTVL.

CDR3 region: CASSLSPGTSGRNEQFF. CDR3 sequence (DNA): TGTGCCAGCAGCTTAAGCCCCGGGACTAGCGGGAGAAATGAGCAGTTCTTC. This chain links TRBV7-2 with TRBJ2-1; TRBD2 aligns across 14 bases. This CDR3 has 17 residues. V was clipped by 2 bases and J by 7 bases; unmatched bases: 7. CDR1 and CDR2 (germline): SGHTA, FQGNSA.

The rearrangement uses TRBV5-4 and TRBJ1-2, with TRBD1 identical over 10 bases. Per the germline V gene, CDR1 is SGHNT and CDR2 is YYREEE (reference sequence). The ends lost 4 bases at V and 4 bases at J; junction bases unmatched: 10. The CDR3 consists of 16 residues. The CDR3 protein is CASSPRRDRGLYGYTF. CDR3 nucleotide sequence: TGTGCCAGCAGCCCCCGCCGGGACAGGGGCCTCTATGGCTACACCTTC.

This sequence joins TRBV15 and TRBJ1-3, with no clear D. The V end lost 1 base, the J end lost 4 bases, and 20 bases lay between the germline ends. The CDR3 runs 18 residues. Germline lookup yields CDR1 LNHNV and CDR2 YYDKDF (reference sequence). The CDR3 spells CATSRGISLRRMGNTIYF. The CDR3 bases are TGTGCCACCAGCAGAGGAATCTCACTACGGAGAATGGGAAACACCATATATTTT.

The chain couples TRBV29-1 to TRBJ1-2; maybe TRBD1 (5 bases). The CDR3 is 13 residues long. V was shortened by 3 bases and J by 8 bases, with 16 bases between the two germline ends. Germline-derived CDR1 and CDR2 are SQVTM and ANQGSEA. DNA for the CDR3: TGCAGCGTTGACAGGGAAGTATTGGGAGGCTACACCTTC. This translates into CSVDREVLGGYTF.

The V gene is TRBV5-4, the J gene TRBJ2-5; 9 bases align to TRBD1. The CDR3 extends over 15 amino acids. The V segment lost 0 bases and the J segment 5 bases; nucleotides outside the gene matches: 5. Per germline, CDR1 SGHNT and CDR2 YYREEE (reference sequence). The CDR3 protein is CASSLGDREHETQYF. The CDR3 DNA follows: TGTGCCAGCAGCTTGGGGGACAGGGAGCACGAGACCCAGTACTTC.